The rows below give T cell receptor beta chains drawn from one sample of a study of T cells in Graves' hyperthyroidism and ophthalmopathy. One entry per CDR3 protein results from TCRdb running MiXCR on the multiplex PCR reads. This table has about 320,000 distinct CDR3 sequences, roughly 17% appearing once. Sequenced: blood. The receptors stem from a man under 40 with Graves' hyperthyroidism. Both conserved end residues are part of each CDR3. Each record gives: clone size, J gene, V gene, D gene, CDR3 protein, CDR3 DNA. D genes are given only for firm matches. Not every row has a clone size; where given, it reads once, few, many or a size class.

NA | TRBJ2-1 | TRBV19 | NA | CASTPQSGNEQFF | TGTGCCAGTACCCCCCAGAGCGGGAATGAGCAGTTCTTC
NA | TRBJ2-1 | TRBV14 | NA | CATGTRYNEQFF | TGTGCCACCGGGACTCGTTACAATGAGCAGTTCTTC
many | TRBJ2-5 | TRBV5-6 | NA | CASSLVIREGVGTQYF | TGTGCCAGCAGCTTGGTGATTAGAGAAGGGGTTGGGACCCAGTACTTC
NA | TRBJ2-7 | TRBV24-1 | NA | CATASDGSPYGQYF | TGTGCCACCGCCTCCGACGGGAGCCCCTACGGGCAGTACTTC
many | TRBJ2-1 | TRBV2 | TRBD2 | CASSTSGSLNEQFF | TGTGCCAGCAGTACTAGCGGGAGCCTGAATGAGCAGTTCTTC
few | TRBJ2-1 | TRBV6-2/TRBV6-3 | NA | CASGESSYNEQFF | TGTGCCAGCGGGGAGAGCTCCTACAATGAGCAGTTCTTC
NA | TRBJ1-1 | TRBV28 | NA | CASSRETMNTEAFF | TGTGCCAGCAGCCGGGAAACCATGAACACTGAAGCTTTCTTT
NA | TRBJ1-2 | TRBV19 | NA | CASSSGRPYGYTF | TGTGCCAGTAGTAGCGGCCGACCTTATGGCTACACCTTC
few | TRBJ2-7 | TRBV4-1 | NA | CASSQETSTGYEQYF | TGCGCCAGCAGCCAAGAAACTAGCACGGGCTACGAGCAGTACTTC
NA | TRBJ2-2 | TRBV27 | TRBD2 | CASSLGTSGLGGELFF | TGTGCCAGCAGTTTAGGGACTAGCGGGTTGGGCGGGGAGCTGTTTTTT
few | TRBJ1-6 | TRBV9 | NA | CASSAEGTGMNSPLHF | TGTGCCAGCAGCGCCGAGGGTACGGGGATGAATTCACCCCTCCACTTT
few | TRBJ1-1 | TRBV19 | NA | CATSYGGNTEAFF | TGTGCCACCTCATACGGGGGGAACACTGAAGCTTTCTTT
few | TRBJ2-5 | TRBV11-1 | NA | CASSLLRTIETQYF | TGTGCCAGCAGCTTATTGCGGACTATAGAGACCCAGTACTTC
few | TRBJ2-4 | TRBV10-2 | NA | CASSERGLRTSLAKNIQYF | TGCGCCAGCAGTGAAAGGGGACTCCGAACCTCCCTAGCCAAAAACATTCAGTACTTC
many | TRBJ2-5 | TRBV13 | TRBD1 | CASSWTGTGGETQYF | TGTGCCAGCAGCTGGACCGGGACAGGGGGGGAGACCCAGTACTTC
few | TRBJ2-7 | TRBV11-1 | NA | CASSLVVGPSLYEQYF | TGTGCCAGCAGCCTGGTCGTAGGACCCAGCCTCTACGAGCAGTACTTC
few | TRBJ1-5 | TRBV7-6 | NA | CASSLARYQPQHF | TGTGCCAGCAGCTTAGCAAGGTATCAGCCCCAGCATTTT
many | TRBJ2-1 | TRBV10-3 | TRBD1 | CATASGGDSYNEQFF | TGTGCCACCGCCTCAGGGGGAGACAGCTACAATGAGCAGTTCTTC
many | TRBJ1-3 | TRBV6-1 | NA | CASSPNQGTGNTIYF | TGTGCCAGCAGTCCTAACCAGGGGACTGGAAACACCATATATTTT
few | TRBJ1-5 | TRBV5-5 | NA | CASSLGTGAPSNQPQHF | TGTGCCAGCAGCTTGGGCACAGGCGCCCCTAGCAATCAGCCCCAGCATTTT
NA | TRBJ2-6 | TRBV20-1 | TRBD1 | CSARDRNRDSGANVLTF | TGCAGTGCTCGGGACAGGAACCGAGACTCTGGGGCCAACGTCCTGACTTTC
NA | TRBJ2-7 | TRBV7-3 | NA | CASSLVDTGEQYF | TGTGCCAGCAGCTTAGTCGATACAGGCGAGCAGTACTTC
many | TRBJ1-1 | TRBV7-9 | TRBD1 | CASSRPTGQNTEAFF | TGTGCCAGCAGCCGTCCGACAGGGCAGAACACTGAAGCTTTCTTT
many | TRBJ2-1 | TRBV2 | NA | CASSVLTRNEQFF | TGTGCCAGCAGTGTACTGACCCGTAATGAGCAGTTCTTC
many | TRBJ1-5 | TRBV2 | NA | CASSVVGSGYNQPQHF | TGTGCCAGCAGTGTCGTAGGGTCAGGATACAATCAGCCCCAGCATTTT
many | TRBJ2-5 | TRBV11-2 | TRBD2 | CASSPRTSGRGETQYF | TGTGCCAGCAGCCCACGGACTAGCGGGAGGGGAGAGACCCAGTACTTC
many | TRBJ2-1 | TRBV2 | TRBD2 | CASSELAGEGEQFF | TGTGCCAGCAGTGAACTAGCGGGAGAGGGTGAGCAGTTCTTC
many | TRBJ2-3 | TRBV3-1 | NA | CASSQRLAFLSTDTQYF | TGTGCCAGCAGCCAGAGACTGGCCTTCCTCAGCACAGATACGCAGTATTTT
NA | TRBJ1-6 | TRBV20-1 | NA | CSARSGTRPSPLHF | TGCAGTGCTAGGTCCGGAACAAGGCCTTCACCCCTCCACTTT
few | TRBJ1-5 | TRBV12-3/TRBV12-4 | NA | CASTLQGGQPQHF | TGTGCCAGCACCTTACAGGGTGGTCAGCCCCAGCATTTT
many | TRBJ2-3 | TRBV12-3/TRBV12-4 | TRBD2 | CANTWGGSTDTQYF | TGTGCCAACACCTGGGGGGGGAGCACAGATACGCAGTATTTT
many | TRBJ2-3 | TRBV28 | TRBD1 | CASSLGQGASTDTQYF | TGCGCCAGCAGCTTGGGACAGGGGGCCAGCACAGATACGCAGTATTTT
many | TRBJ1-1 | TRBV10-2 | NA | CASSQLTENTEAFF | TGCGCCAGCAGTCAACTGACGGAGAACACTGAAGCTTTCTTT
few | TRBJ2-3 | TRBV12-3/TRBV12-4 | NA | CASSSLMYEGRTDTQYF | TGTGCCAGCAGTTCCCTGATGTATGAGGGTAGGACAGATACGCAGTATTTT
many | TRBJ1-2 | TRBV29-1 | TRBD1 | CSVGQGIGSEGYTF | TGCAGCGTTGGACAGGGCATCGGGTCGGAGGGCTACACCTTC
many | TRBJ2-7 | TRBV30 | NA | CAWTPTAGRYEQYF | TGTGCCTGGACCCCGACAGCAGGTCGCTACGAGCAGTACTTC
many | TRBJ1-1 | TRBV27 | NA | CASKVNMNTEAFF | TGTGCCAGCAAGGTCAACATGAACACTGAAGCTTTCTTT
many | TRBJ2-1 | TRBV7-3 | TRBD2 | CASSLGLAASYNEQFF | TGTGCCAGCAGCTTAGGTCTAGCGGCCTCCTACAATGAGCAGTTCTTC
NA | TRBJ2-3 | TRBV2 | NA | CASIRTADTDTQYF | TGTGCCAGCATAAGGACAGCAGACACAGATACGCAGTATTTT
NA | TRBJ1-1 | TRBV5-6 | NA | CASSLGAHTEAFF | TGTGCCAGCAGCTTGGGGGCCCACACTGAAGCTTTCTTT